The next 10 T cell receptor beta chains were all read from a single sample in a study of cytomegalovirus exposure and HLA in healthy donors. This PCR relied on a set of 60 Vbeta primers and 13 Jbeta primers. Using immunoSEQ multiplex PCR, the repertoire was profiled, and TCRdb retains in-frame clones only, with some absent. The table shows around 190,000 clones, with 80% occurring only once. Sequencing input: PBMCs. These receptors were collected from a woman aged 40 to 55 in good health and CMV-seronegative.

The rearrangement joins TRBV18 to TRBJ1-2, with unresolved D. Trimming cost V 3 bases and J 4 bases, with 15 bases left between them. CDR3 length: 15 amino acids. Per germline, CDR1 KGHSH and CDR2 LQKENI. The CDR3 coding sequence is TGTGCCAGCTCACCCGCGACTCCAAAAGGCTATGGCTACACCTTC. The encoded protein is CASSPATPKGYGYTF.

The chain links TRBV7-9 to TRBJ2-1, with D possibly TRBD1 on 5 matching bases. The length of the CDR3 is 16 residues. Trimming shortened V by 4 bases and J by 7 bases, and 20 bases separated the two germline ends. Per germline, CDR1 SEHNR and CDR2 FQNEAQ (reference sequence). The DNA of the CDR3 is TGTGCCAGCAGCTCGGAAACCGGTTCAGGGCGGAATGAGCAGTTCTTC. Amino acid sequence: CASSSETGSGRNEQFF.

The genes are TRBV6-1 and TRBJ1-4; D possibly corresponds to TRBD1 (5 bases). CDR1 is MNHNS and CDR2 is SASEGT in the germline V gene. The CDR3 is 15 amino acids. Trimming left V 3 bases short and J 7 bases short, with 15 bases between. DNA of the CDR3: TGTGCCAGCAGTGACCGGGGGGATCTCGGTGAAAAACTGTTTTTT. Encoded protein: CASSDRGDLGEKLFF.

This chain connects TRBV7-3 to TRBJ2-7; 9 nucleotides match TRBD1. V lost 3 bases, J lost 2 bases, and 2 bases stayed unmatched. CDR1 is SGHTA and CDR2 is FQGTGA in the germline V gene. This CDR3 region has 14 residues. The CDR3 nucleotides read TGTGCCAGCAGCTTCGGGGACAGGGCCTACGAGCAGTACTTC. This translates into CASSFGDRAYEQYF. Combining the CDR3 with reference TRBV7-3 and TRBJ2-7 gives the whole variable domain GAGVSQTPSNKVTEKGKYVELRCDPISGHTALYWYRQSLGQGPEFLIYFQGTGAADDSGLPNDRFFAVRPEGSVSTLKIQRTERGDSAVYLCASSFGDRAYEQYFGPGTRLTVT.

This clone was detected a few times. CDR3 residues: CASSFSGEGNIQYF. As DNA, the CDR3 is TGCGCCAGCAGCTTTAGCGGAGAGGGAAACATTCAGTACTTC. The chain recombines TRBV5-1 with TRBJ2-4; D is possibly TRBD2 (6 bases). The V end was cut by 2 bases, the J end by 6 bases, with 12 bases between. This CDR3 is 14 amino acids long. Looked up from germline, CDR1 is SGHRS and CDR2 is YFSETQ.

The rearrangement links TRBV9 to TRBJ1-5, with 7 bases lining up with TRBD1. The germline gives CDR1 SGDLS, CDR2 YYNGEE. The CDR3 contains 16 residues. The ends lost 4 bases at V and 7 bases at J; junction bases unmatched: 14. Here the CDR3 reads CASSTMPDRESQPQHF. The CDR3 DNA is TGTGCCAGCAGCACCATGCCCGACAGGGAGTCCCAGCCCCAGCATTTT. The whole variable domain, remainder taken from reference TRBV9 and TRBJ1-5, is DSGVTQTPKHLITATGQRVTLRCSPRSGDLSVYWYQQSLDQGLQFLIQYYNGEERAKGNILERFSAQQFPDLHSELNLSSLELGDSALYFCASSTMPDRESQPQHFGDGTRLSIL.

The chain employs TRBV19 and TRBJ1-2; TRBD1 agrees at 9 bases. Germline V gene data show CDR1 as LNHDA and CDR2 as SQIVND (reference sequence). V trimming: 6 bases; J trimming: 6 bases; junction bases outside the gene matches: 14. This CDR3 is 16 amino acids long. CDR3 in DNA: TGTGCCAGTAGGAACAGGGGGCGTTCAAGACGTGATGGCTACACCTTC. Amino acid sequence: CASRNRGRSRRDGYTF.

This clone has only one observation. This rearrangement joins TRBV6-6 to TRBJ1-4; 8 nucleotides match TRBD1. Trimming removed 6 bases from V and 7 bases from J; junction bases left unmatched: 7. CDR3 length: 14 amino acids. Germline-derived CDR1 and CDR2 are MNHNY and SVGAGI (reference sequence). The CDR3, as DNA: TGTGCCAGCAGCCCCGACAGGGGATTTGAAAAACTGTTTTTT. Its protein product is CASSPDRGFEKLFF.

The V and J genes are TRBV19 and TRBJ1-1; D ambiguous. CDR3 length: 13 residues. CDR1 is LNHDA, CDR2 SQIVND, per germline (reference sequence). Trimming took off 3 bases at V and 3 bases at J, with 8 bases between the two ends. CDR3 in DNA: TGTGCCAGTAGTATTACCGGGGACACTGAAGCTTTCTTT. Encoded protein: CASSITGDTEAFF.

The genes are TRBV6-1 and TRBJ2-1; 11 bases line up with TRBD2. The germline V gene encodes CDR1 MNHNS and CDR2 SASEGT. The junction had 0 bases not matched to a gene; V was cut back by 6 bases and J by 5 bases. This CDR3 has 13 amino acids. The CDR3 here is CASRLAGDNEQFF. For the CDR3, the DNA is TGTGCCAGCAGACTAGCGGGAGACAATGAGCAGTTCTTC.